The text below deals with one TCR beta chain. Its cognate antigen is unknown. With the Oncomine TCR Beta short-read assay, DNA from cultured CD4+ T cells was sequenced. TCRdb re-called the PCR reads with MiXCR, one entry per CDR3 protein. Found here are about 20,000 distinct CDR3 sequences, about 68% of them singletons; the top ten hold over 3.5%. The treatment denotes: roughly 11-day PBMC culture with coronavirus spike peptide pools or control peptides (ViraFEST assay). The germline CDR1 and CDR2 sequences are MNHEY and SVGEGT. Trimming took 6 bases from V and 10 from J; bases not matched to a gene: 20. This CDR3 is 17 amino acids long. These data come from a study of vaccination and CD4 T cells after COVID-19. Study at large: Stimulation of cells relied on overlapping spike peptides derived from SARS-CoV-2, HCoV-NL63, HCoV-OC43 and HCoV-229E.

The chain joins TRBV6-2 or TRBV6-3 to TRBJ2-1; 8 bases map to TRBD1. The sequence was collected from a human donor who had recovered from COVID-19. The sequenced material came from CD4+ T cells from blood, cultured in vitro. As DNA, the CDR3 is TGTGCCAGCAGGTCCTCAGGGTTAAAACAGGGGGAAGGGGAGCAGTTCTTC. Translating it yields CASRSSGLKQGEGEQFF.